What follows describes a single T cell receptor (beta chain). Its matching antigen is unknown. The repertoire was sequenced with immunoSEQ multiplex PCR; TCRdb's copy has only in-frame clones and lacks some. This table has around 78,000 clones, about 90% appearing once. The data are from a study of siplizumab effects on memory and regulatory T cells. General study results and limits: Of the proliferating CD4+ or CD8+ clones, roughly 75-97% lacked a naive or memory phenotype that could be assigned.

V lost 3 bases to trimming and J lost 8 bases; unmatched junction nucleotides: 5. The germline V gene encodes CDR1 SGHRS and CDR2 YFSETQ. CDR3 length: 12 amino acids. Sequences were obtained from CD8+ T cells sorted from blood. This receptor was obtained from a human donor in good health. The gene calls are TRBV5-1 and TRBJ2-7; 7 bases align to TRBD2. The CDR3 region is CASSWGLNQQYF. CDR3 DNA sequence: TGCGCCAGCAGCTGGGGACTAAACCAGCAGTACTTC.